This record concerns one TCR beta chain sequence. These data are taken from a study of T cell responses to AZD1222 COVID-19 vaccine. There are 14 residues in the CDR3. From germline, CDR1 is LGHDT and CDR2 YNNKEL (reference sequence). Trimming pared 1 base from V and 5 bases from J, leaving 11 bases between. Method: immunoSEQ multiplex PCR; TCRdb's copy keeps in-frame clones and lacks some. The sample has 65,000 to 75,000 clones, around four fifths seen once. This chain joins TRBV3-1 (or the pseudogene TRBV3-2) and TRBJ2-5; D gene ambiguous. This sequence originates from an adult in good health. Sequenced here: peripheral blood, sampled on day 0 of AZD1222 vaccination. CDR3 nucleotides: TGTGCCAGCAGCCAAGCGACTCGGTGGGAGACCCAGTACTTC. Residues: CASSQATRWETQYF.